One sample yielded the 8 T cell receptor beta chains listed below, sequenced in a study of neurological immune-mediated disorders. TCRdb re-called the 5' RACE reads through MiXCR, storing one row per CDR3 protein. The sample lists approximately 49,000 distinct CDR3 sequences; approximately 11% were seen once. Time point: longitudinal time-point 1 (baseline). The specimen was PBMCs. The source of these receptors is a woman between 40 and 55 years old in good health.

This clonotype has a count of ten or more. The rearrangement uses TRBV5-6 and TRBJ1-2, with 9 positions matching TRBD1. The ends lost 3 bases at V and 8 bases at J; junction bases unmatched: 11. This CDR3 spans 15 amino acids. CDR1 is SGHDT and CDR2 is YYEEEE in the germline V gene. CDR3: CASSWSGQGRRGYTF. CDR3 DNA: TGTGCCAGCAGCTGGTCGGGACAGGGACGTCGCGGCTACACCTTC.

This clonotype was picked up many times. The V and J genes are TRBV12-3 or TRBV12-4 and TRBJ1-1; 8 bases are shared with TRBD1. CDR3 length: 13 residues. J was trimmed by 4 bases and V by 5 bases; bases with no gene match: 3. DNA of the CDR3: TGTGCCAGCAGTCCCGGACAGGGCACTGAAGCTTTCTTT. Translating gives CASSPGQGTEAFF.

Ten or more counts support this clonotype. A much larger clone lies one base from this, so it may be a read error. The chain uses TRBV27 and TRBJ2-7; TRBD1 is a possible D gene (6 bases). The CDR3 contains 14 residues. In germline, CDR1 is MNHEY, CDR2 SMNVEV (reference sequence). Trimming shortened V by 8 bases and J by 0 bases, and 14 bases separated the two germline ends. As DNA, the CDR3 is TGTGCCAGCCGCAACCGGGACAACTCCTACGAGCAGTACTTC. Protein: CASRNRDNSYEQYF.

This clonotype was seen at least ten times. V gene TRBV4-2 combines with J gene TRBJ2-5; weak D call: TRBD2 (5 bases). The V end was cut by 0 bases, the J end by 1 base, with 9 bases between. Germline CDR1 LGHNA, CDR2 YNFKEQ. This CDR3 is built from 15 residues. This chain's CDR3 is CASSQEEDFQETQYF. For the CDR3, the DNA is TGTGCCAGCAGCCAAGAGGAGGATTTCCAAGAGACCCAGTACTTC.

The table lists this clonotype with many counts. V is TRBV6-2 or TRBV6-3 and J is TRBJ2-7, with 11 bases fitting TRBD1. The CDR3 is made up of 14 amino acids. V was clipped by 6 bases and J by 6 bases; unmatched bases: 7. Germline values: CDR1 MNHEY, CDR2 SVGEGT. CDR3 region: CASRPPGQGVEQYF. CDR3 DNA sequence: TGTGCCAGCAGACCACCGGGACAGGGGGTCGAGCAGTACTTC.

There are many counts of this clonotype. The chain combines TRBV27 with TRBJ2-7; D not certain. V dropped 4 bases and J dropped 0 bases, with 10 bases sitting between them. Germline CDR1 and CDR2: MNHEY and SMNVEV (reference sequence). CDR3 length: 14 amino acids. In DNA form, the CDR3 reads TGTGCCAGCAGTTCACTATTAGGCTCCTACGAGCAGTACTTC. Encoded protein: CASSSLLGSYEQYF.

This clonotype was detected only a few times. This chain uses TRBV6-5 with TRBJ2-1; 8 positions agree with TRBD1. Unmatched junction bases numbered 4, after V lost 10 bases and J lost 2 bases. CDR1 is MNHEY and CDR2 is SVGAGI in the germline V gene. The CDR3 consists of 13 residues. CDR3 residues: CATRTGPYNEQFF. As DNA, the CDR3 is TGTGCCACACGGACAGGGCCCTACAATGAGCAGTTCTTC.

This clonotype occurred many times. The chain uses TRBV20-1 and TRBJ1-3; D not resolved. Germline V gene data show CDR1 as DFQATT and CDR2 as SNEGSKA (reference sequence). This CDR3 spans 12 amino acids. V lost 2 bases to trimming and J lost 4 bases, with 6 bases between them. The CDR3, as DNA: TGCAGTGCTAGAACGGGAGGAAACACCATATATTTT. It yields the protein CSARTGGNTIYF.